This T cell receptor beta chain was profiled in a study of T cell changes during pregnancy in multiple sclerosis. Clones were read by immunoSEQ multiplex PCR, and TCRdb kept only the in-frame ones, dropping some. Here the sample spans around 55,000 clones, roughly 94% being singletons. The germline V gene has CDR1 SSHAT and CDR2 FNYEAQ (reference sequence). The CDR3 runs 13 residues. V was cut by 5 bases and J by 4 bases, with 11 bases left in between. The chain carries TRBV7-7 and TRBJ1-2; D might be TRBD1 (5 bases). This sequence was found in a female donor with multiple sclerosis, enrolled in a pregnancy study. The source was CD8+ T cells from peripheral blood mononuclear cells, collected in the third trimester of pregnancy. The CDR3 bases are TGTGCCAGCAGCCAACCGGGGGGCTATGGCTACACCTTC. This encodes CASSQPGGYGYTF.